Each of the 19 T cell receptor beta chains below was sequenced from the same sample in a study of blood T cell repertoires in COVID-19. TCRdb keeps only in-frame clones here, not all; method: immunoSEQ multiplex PCR. The sample records approximately 300,000 clones, around 87% being singletons. Sequencing was performed on peripheral blood. The origin of the receptors is a woman in her 40s with COVID-19, enrolled during active disease.

This clone appeared a few times. This sequence joins TRBV20-1 and TRBJ2-7; D gene unclear. The CDR3 is 13 residues long. CDR1 and CDR2 (germline): DFQATT, SNEGSKA (reference sequence). V dropped 3 bases and J dropped 4 bases, with 13 bases sitting between them. The CDR3 reads CSASKQIVYEQYF. For the CDR3, the DNA is TGCAGTGCTAGTAAACAGATCGTATACGAGCAGTACTTC.

This chain joins TRBV30 and TRBJ1-2; TRBD1 matches at 10 bases. The ends lost 5 bases at V and 4 bases at J; junction bases unmatched: 4. Germline values: CDR1 GTSNPN, CDR2 SVGIG (reference sequence). The CDR3 covers 13 residues. CDR3 DNA sequence: TGTGCCTGGGGGACAGGGGTTGCCTATGGCTACACCTTC. This translates into CAWGTGVAYGYTF. Variable domain in full (rest from reference TRBV30 and TRBJ1-2): SQTIHQWPATLVQPVGSPLSLECTVEGTSNPNLYWYRQAAGRGLQLLFYSVGIGQISSEVPQNLSASRPQDRQFILSSKKLLLSDSGFYLCAWGTGVAYGYTFGSGTRLTVV.

The chain uses TRBV20-1 and TRBJ1-2; 9 bases map to TRBD1. The germline gives CDR1 DFQATT, CDR2 SNEGSKA (reference sequence). V lost 6 bases and J lost 1; bases outside the gene matches: 9. This CDR3 has 15 amino acids. The CDR3 sequence is CSASPGTGSNYGYTF. The CDR3 DNA reads TGCAGTGCCAGTCCCGGGACAGGGAGTAACTATGGCTACACCTTC.

V and J are TRBV7-2 and TRBJ1-2; D is undetermined. V lost 2 bases, J lost 8 bases, and 12 bases lay in between. Germline CDR1 SGHTA, CDR2 FQGNSA. The CDR3 extends over 13 amino acids. This chain's CDR3 is CASSLNREWGYTF. CDR3 bases: TGTGCCAGCAGCTTAAATCGCGAATGGGGCTACACCTTC.

In its sample, this clone was seen once. The gene calls are TRBV4-3 and TRBJ2-1, with D perhaps TRBD2 (6 bases). Germline loops: CDR1 LGHNA, CDR2 YSLEER. Trimming pared 0 bases from V and 6 bases from J, leaving 9 bases between. The CDR3 contains 14 residues. The CDR3 sequence: CASSQEVLANEQFF. CDR3 DNA: TGCGCCAGCAGCCAAGAAGTACTAGCCAATGAGCAGTTCTTC.

The V call is TRBV20-1, the J call TRBJ1-1; TRBD1 is a possible D gene (5 bases). The germline V gene has CDR1 DFQATT and CDR2 SNEGSKA (reference sequence). The ends were cut back, 3 bases at V and 0 bases at J, with 11 bases in the middle. The length of the CDR3 is 14 residues. CDR3 loop: CSASFGGVNTEAFF. The DNA for the CDR3 is TGCAGTGCTAGTTTTGGAGGGGTGAACACTGAAGCTTTCTTT.

The rearrangement joins TRBV9 to TRBJ2-2, with 8 bases identical to TRBD2. Losses at the gene ends were 4 bases for V and 8 bases for J; bases not matched to a gene: 13. CDR1 is SGDLS, CDR2 YYNGEE, per germline. The CDR3 has 16 residues. The CDR3 DNA reads as TGTGCCAGCAGCCCGTGGGGAGCGGGAGTAATAGGGGAGCTGTTTTTT. It is translated as CASSPWGAGVIGELFF.

The chain employs TRBV10-3 and TRBJ2-1; a weak D match, TRBD2 (6 bases). This CDR3 region has 14 residues. CDR1 is ENHRY, CDR2 SYGVKD, per germline. V lost 6 bases to trimming and J lost 9 bases, with 18 bases between them. As DNA, the CDR3 is TGTGCCATCAGGTCCGAGACTAGACACGGTGAGCAGTTCTTC. This codes for CAIRSETRHGEQFF.

The chain recombines TRBV19 with TRBJ2-7, with a possible D match to TRBD1 (6 bases). This CDR3 spans 16 amino acids. Trimming pared 4 bases from V and 0 bases from J, leaving 16 bases between. Germline values: CDR1 LNHDA, CDR2 SQIVND (reference sequence). CDR3 loop: CASSTLDSKSSYEQYF. The CDR3 DNA follows: TGTGCCAGTAGTACGCTGGACAGTAAGAGCTCCTACGAGCAGTACTTC.

Points on this clone: Its ends do not fully match the called genes, so a read error is possible. The chain uses TRBV7-8 and TRBJ2-1; 8 nucleotides agree with TRBD2. Germline V gene data show CDR1 as SGHVS and CDR2 as FQNEAQ. The CDR3 length is 15 residues. CDR3 amino acids: CASSLDGGAGDEQFF. The DNA for the CDR3 is TGTGCCAGCAGTTTAGACGGGGGGGCCGGGGATGAGCAGTTCTTC. Variable domain in full (rest from reference TRBV7-8 and TRBJ2-1): GAGVSQSPRYKVAKRGQDVALRCDPISGHVSLFWYQQALGQGPEFLTYFQNEAQLDKSGLPSDRFFAERPEGSVSTLKIQRTQQEDSAVYLCASSLDGGAGDEQFFGPGTRLTVL.

The rearrangement links TRBV30 to TRBJ1-3; the match to TRBD1 covers 7 bases. The CDR3 runs 14 residues. Trimming at V came to 2 bases and at J to 5 bases, leaving 6 bases not matched to a gene. Germline loops: CDR1 GTSNPN, CDR2 SVGIG (reference sequence). DNA for the CDR3: TGTGCCTGGAGTTCCCCGACAGGGAGAAACACCATATATTTT. Amino acid sequence: CAWSSPTGRNTIYF.

This sequence joins TRBV12-1 and TRBJ1-6; the listed D gene, TRBD1, was not tested against the DNA. TRBV12-1 corresponds to a pseudogene. This CDR3 has 12 residues. The CDR3 DNA reads TGTGCCACCGGGACAGGGAACTCACCCCTCCACTTT. Translated, it gives CATGTGNSPLHF.

The CDR3 spells CASSSNIQTGVGEKLFF. The CDR3 nucleotides read TGCGCCAGCAGCTCCAATATACAGACAGGCGTCGGTGAAAAACTGTTTTTT. This chain joins TRBV5-1 and TRBJ1-4; D possibly corresponds to TRBD1 (6 bases). With 3 bases removed from V and 7 bases from J, the gap between germline ends came to 22 bases. CDR3 size: 17 residues. The germline V gene has CDR1 SGHRS and CDR2 YFSETQ.

This chain connects TRBV27 to TRBJ2-5; the match to TRBD1 covers 7 bases. This CDR3 spans 13 amino acids. Germline CDR1 MNHEY, CDR2 SMNVEV (reference sequence). The V gene end was trimmed by 2 bases and the J gene end by 4 bases; junction bases not matched to a gene: 1. The CDR3 DNA sequence: TGTGCCAGCAGTTTAAACAGGGGAGAGACCCAGTACTTC. This gives the protein CASSLNRGETQYF.

Here the CDR3 reads CASSLFRTGSGNTIYF. The CDR3 DNA follows: TGTGCCAGCAGTTTATTTCGGACAGGATCTGGAAACACCATATATTTT. The chain carries TRBV28 and TRBJ1-3; 7 bases agree with TRBD1. Trimming took 1 base from V and 1 from J; bases not matched to a gene: 4. This CDR3 has 16 amino acids. The germline V gene has CDR1 MDHEN and CDR2 SYDVKM. Looking up the rest from reference TRBV28 and TRBJ1-3 gives the full variable domain: DVKVTQSSRYLVKRTGEKVFLECVQDMDHENMFWYRQDPGLGLRLIYFSYDVKMKEKGDIPEGYSVSREKKERFSLILESASTNQTSMYLCASSLFRTGSGNTIYFGEGSWLTVV.

The J gene is TRBJ1-2, the V gene TRBV29-1, with 9 nucleotides matching TRBD1. CDR3 size: 14 residues. V trimming: 7 bases; J trimming: 8 bases; junction bases outside the gene matches: 14. Per germline, CDR1 SQVTM and CDR2 ANQGSEA. The CDR3 spells CSGGDRVKFGGYTF. The DNA of the CDR3 is TGCAGCGGCGGGGACAGGGTAAAATTCGGCGGCTACACCTTC.

The V and J genes are TRBV4-3 and TRBJ2-7; 7 nucleotides align to TRBD1. The CDR3 sequence is 13 residues long. Unmatched junction bases numbered 3, after V lost 4 bases and J lost 3 bases. The germline V gene encodes CDR1 LGHNA and CDR2 YSLEER. The DNA of the CDR3 is TGCGCCAGCAGCCGGGACAGTAGCTACGAGCAGTACTTC. Protein sequence: CASSRDSSYEQYF.

The gene calls are TRBV6-6 and TRBJ2-1; D possibly corresponds to TRBD2 (5 bases). V shed 6 bases and J shed 10 bases, with 10 bases lying between them. CDR3 length: 11 residues. Germline V gene lookup returns CDR1 MNHNY and CDR2 SVGAGI (reference sequence). This CDR3 is CASSLANEQFF. CDR3 nucleotide sequence: TGTGCCAGCAGCCTAGCTAACGAGCAGTTCTTC.

Only one count was recorded for this clone. This rearrangement joins TRBV9 to TRBJ2-2; 7 bases align to TRBD2. The CDR3 is made up of 16 amino acids. The germline V gene has CDR1 SGDLS and CDR2 YYNGEE. J gave up 1 base and V 3 bases, and 6 bases lay outside the gene matches. DNA of the CDR3: TGTGCCAGCAGCGCGACGCTAGCGGAGAACACCGGGGAGCTGTTTTTT. This encodes CASSATLAENTGELFF.